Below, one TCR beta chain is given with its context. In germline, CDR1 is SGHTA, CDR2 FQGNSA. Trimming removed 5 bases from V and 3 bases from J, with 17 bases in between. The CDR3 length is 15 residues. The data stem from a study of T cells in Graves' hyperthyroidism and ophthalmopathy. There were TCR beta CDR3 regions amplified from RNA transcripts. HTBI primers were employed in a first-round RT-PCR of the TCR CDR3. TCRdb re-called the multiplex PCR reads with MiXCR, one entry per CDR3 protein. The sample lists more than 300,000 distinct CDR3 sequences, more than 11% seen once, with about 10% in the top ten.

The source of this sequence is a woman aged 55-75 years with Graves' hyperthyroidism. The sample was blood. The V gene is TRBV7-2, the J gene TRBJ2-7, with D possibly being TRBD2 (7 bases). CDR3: CASSPGGGSHYEQYF. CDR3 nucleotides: TGTGCCAGCAGCCCGGGGGGCGGGAGTCACTACGAGCAGTACTTC.